This paragraph reports one TCR beta chain. In the authors' methods: Reference gene primer amplification gave estimated nucleated cell counts. TCRdb's copy holds only in-frame clones and misses some; the assay was immunoSEQ multiplex PCR. D and trimming were read from the DNA, whereas the V and J calls and clone size are those reported in that table. The repertoire holds 95,000 to 150,000 clones, with approximately 81% as singletons. The sample comes from a study of blood T cell repertoires in COVID-19. The CDR3 has 13 amino acids. Germline values: CDR1 LNHDA, CDR2 SQIVND (reference sequence). Trimming stripped 3 bases from V and 8 bases from J, with 12 bases between.

V and J are TRBV19 and TRBJ2-3; weak D call: TRBD2 (5 bases). The specimen was peripheral blood. The sequence was obtained from a woman aged 45-60 years with acute or convalescent COVID-19. As DNA, the CDR3 is TGTGCCAGTAGTATTGTGAGGGAGAGTACGCAGTATTTT. Protein product: CASSIVRESTQYF.